These 6 T cell receptor beta chains were all obtained from the same sample, sequenced in a study of blood T cell repertoires in COVID-19. Sequencing used immunoSEQ multiplex PCR; TCRdb keeps in-frame clones, though not all of them. Among about 56,000 clones listed, roughly 89% were seen once. The sample consisted of peripheral blood. These TCRs come from a woman aged 55-69 years with COVID-19, enrolled during active disease.

The V and J genes are TRBV7-2 and TRBJ2-1, with D possibly matching TRBD2 (5 bases). This CDR3 is 14 amino acids long. Germline V CDR1 and CDR2: SGHTA, FQGNSA. Trimming removed 10 bases from V and 2 bases from J, with 15 bases in between. In DNA form, the CDR3 reads TGTGCCACCGCGAACCCAGCGGCCTACAATGAGCAGTTCTTC. Translation gives CATANPAAYNEQFF.

The chain joins TRBV19 to TRBJ1-4; D is unclear. The V gene's germline CDR1 is LNHDA and CDR2 SQIVND (reference sequence). Deletions cut 4 bases from V and 10 bases from J, with 7 bases between. The CDR3 consists of 11 residues. In DNA form, the CDR3 reads TGTGCCAGTAGTAATACTGGAAAACTGTTTTTT. Amino acid sequence: CASSNTGKLFF.

The chain has TRBV12-5 and TRBJ2-7, with TRBD2 matching over 9 bases. Losses at the gene ends were 6 bases for V and 2 bases for J; bases not matched to a gene: 8. The germline V gene has CDR1 LGHNT and CDR2 FRNRAP. The CDR3 length is 15 residues. The CDR3 region is CASGPPRGGPYEQYF. CDR3 bases: TGTGCTAGTGGCCCTCCGCGGGGGGGCCCCTACGAGCAGTACTTC. The complete variable domain, with remaining parts taken from reference TRBV12-5 and TRBJ2-7, reads DARVTQTPRHKVTEMGQEVTMRCQPILGHNTVFWYRQTMMQGLELLAYFRNRAPLDDSGMPKDRFSAEMPDATLATLKIQPSEPRDSAVYFCASGPPRGGPYEQYFGPGTRLTVT.

The V gene is TRBV14, the J gene TRBJ2-7; D remains ambiguous. The CDR3 extends over 11 amino acids. The V and J ends lost 6 bases and 2 bases respectively, with 5 bases between them. Germline V gives CDR1 SGHDN, CDR2 FVKESK. In nucleotides, the CDR3 is TGTGCCAGCAGTCGTACCTACGAGCAGTACTTC. This translates into CASSRTYEQYF.

This chain connects TRBV9 to TRBJ2-3, with D perhaps TRBD2 (6 bases). The CDR3 extends over 16 amino acids. Germline CDR1 reads SGDLS; CDR2 reads YYNGEE. The V gene lost 0 bases and the J gene lost 6 bases, with 17 bases spanning the gap. CDR3 loop: CASSVGFAGPADTQYF. CDR3 nucleotide sequence: TGTGCCAGCAGCGTAGGGTTTGCGGGACCCGCGGATACGCAGTATTTT.

This rearrangement joins TRBV7-2 to TRBJ1-2, with D uncertain. The V gene's germline CDR1 is SGHTA and CDR2 FQGNSA. The CDR3 contains 13 residues. V lost 6 bases and J lost 4, with 12 bases in between. CDR3 protein: CASRRTEIYGYTF. DNA of the CDR3: TGTGCCAGCAGGCGTACAGAGATCTATGGCTACACCTTC. Drawing the rest from reference TRBV7-2 and TRBJ1-2, the complete variable domain is GAGVSQSPSNKVTEKGKDVELRCDPISGHTALYWYRQSLGQGLEFLIYFQGNSAPDKSGLPSDRFSAERTGGSVSTLTIQRTQQEDSAVYLCASRRTEIYGYTFGSGTRLTVV.